This TCR beta chain was found in a study of shared clonotypes between healthy human individuals. From germline, CDR1 is MNHNY and CDR2 SVGAGI (reference sequence). This CDR3 is 14 amino acids long. V gave up 6 bases and J gave up 0 bases, with 9 bases separating them. Data came from immunoSEQ multiplex PCR; TCRdb stores just in-frame clones and leaves some out. The data hold approximately 2,000,000 clones, with around 93% observed a single time. The sequence was obtained from a man younger than 35 in good health. Some clones in this sample may be carry-over from other donors' samples. Sequenced: naive CD4+ T cells from PBMCs. The sample's subset: CD45RA+ positively selected. This sequence joins TRBV6-6 and TRBJ1-3; D possibly corresponds to TRBD1 (5 bases). The CDR3 DNA sequence: TGTGCCAGCAGAACAGGTGTCTCTGGAAACACCATATATTTT. Residues: CASRTGVSGNTIYF.